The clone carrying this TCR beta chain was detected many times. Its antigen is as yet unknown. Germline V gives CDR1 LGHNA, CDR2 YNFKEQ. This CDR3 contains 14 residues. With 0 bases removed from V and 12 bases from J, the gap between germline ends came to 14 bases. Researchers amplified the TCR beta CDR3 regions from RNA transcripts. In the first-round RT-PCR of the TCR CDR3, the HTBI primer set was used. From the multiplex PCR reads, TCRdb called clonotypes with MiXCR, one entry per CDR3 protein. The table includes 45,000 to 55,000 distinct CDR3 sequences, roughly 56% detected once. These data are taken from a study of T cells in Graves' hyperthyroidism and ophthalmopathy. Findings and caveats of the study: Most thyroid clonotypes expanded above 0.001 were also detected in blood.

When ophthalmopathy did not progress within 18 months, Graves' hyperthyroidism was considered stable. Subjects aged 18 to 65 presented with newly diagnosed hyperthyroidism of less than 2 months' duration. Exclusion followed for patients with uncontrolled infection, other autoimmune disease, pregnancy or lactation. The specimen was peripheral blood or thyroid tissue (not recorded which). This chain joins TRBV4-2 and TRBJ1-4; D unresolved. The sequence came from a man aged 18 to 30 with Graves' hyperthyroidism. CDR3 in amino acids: CASSQDPVDEELFF. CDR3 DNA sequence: TGTGCCAGCAGCCAAGACCCTGTTGATGAGGAACTGTTTTTT.